This TCR beta chain was captured in a study of breast tumors, draining lymph nodes, adjacent tissues. Breast cancer patients provided tissue from their axillary draining lymph nodes. The ends lost 3 bases at V and 1 base at J; junction bases unmatched: 4. The CDR3 loop spans 15 amino acids. TCRdb itself ran the multiplex PCR reads through MiXCR, one entry per CDR3 protein. The sample contains around 230,000 distinct CDR3 sequences, about 32% of which appear only once. The table lists this clonotype with many counts. The rearrangement links TRBV12-3 or TRBV12-4 to TRBJ2-5, with 8 bases that match TRBD1. The receptor was isolated from a female donor with breast cancer. Some clones in this sample may be carry-over from other donors' samples. The specimen was axillary lymph node tissue. The CDR3 bases are TGTGCCAGCAGTTTGTTCGGGACAGGCCAAGAGACCCAGTACTTC. Protein: CASSLFGTGQETQYF.